This T cell receptor beta chain came from a study of Tregs in tolerant kidney transplant recipients. Thawed PBMCs were FACS-sorted into unstimulated CD4+CD25+CD127- regulatory T cells, CD4+CD25- non-regulatory cells, CD4 and CD8 cells. Profiling relied on immunoSEQ multiplex PCR, and the TCRdb table lists in-frame clones only, not all of them. The sample contains over 85,000 clones, 90% to 95% of which appear only once. This clonotype originated in a human donor who received a combined kidney and bone marrow transplant. This sample comprised CD4+ T cells from blood, obtained before the transplant.

CDR3 in DNA: TGTGCCAGCAGCCGATGGACAGGGGTTAACACCGGGGAGCTGTTTTTT. Its translation is CASSRWTGVNTGELFF. This chain joins TRBV11-2 and TRBJ2-2; 9 positions match TRBD1. V lost 5 bases and J lost 2; bases outside the gene matches: 6. CDR1 SGHAT and CDR2 FQNNGV come from the germline V gene. This CDR3 region has 16 residues.